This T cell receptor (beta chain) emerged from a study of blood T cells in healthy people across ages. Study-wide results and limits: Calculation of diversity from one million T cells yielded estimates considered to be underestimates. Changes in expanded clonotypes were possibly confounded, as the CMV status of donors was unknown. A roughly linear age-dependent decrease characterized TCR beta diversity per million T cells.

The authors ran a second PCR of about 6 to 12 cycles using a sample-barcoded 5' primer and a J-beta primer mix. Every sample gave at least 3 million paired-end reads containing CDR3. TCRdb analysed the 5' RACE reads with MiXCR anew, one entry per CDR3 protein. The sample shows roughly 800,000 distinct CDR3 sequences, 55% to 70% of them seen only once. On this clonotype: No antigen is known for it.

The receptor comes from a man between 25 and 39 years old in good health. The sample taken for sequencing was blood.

The CDR3 bases are TGTGCCATCGCCCGGGAGGGGAGCGAGACCCAGTACTTC. It is translated as CAIAREGSETQYF. V is TRBV10-3 and J is TRBJ2-5, with 8 bases aligning to TRBD2. The V and J ends lost 8 bases and 5 bases, in that order; junction bases with no gene match: 7. The CDR3 runs 13 residues. Looked up from germline, CDR1 is ENHRY and CDR2 is SYGVKD.